These T cell receptor beta chains were read from a single sample in a study of beta chain features in type 1 diabetes. TCRdb keeps only in-frame clones here, not all; method: immunoSEQ multiplex PCR. The sample consists of 900,000 or so clones, around a sixth of them appearing once. Sequencing was performed on naive CD4+ T cells from blood. All receptors come from a woman aged 18-29 years in good health. Each CDR3 is given with its conserved first and last residue. A D gene is named only where the DNA matches it firmly. Size values are once, few and many counts, or a class for expanded clones, and some rows have none.

CDR3 protein | CDR3 DNA | clone size | D gene | J gene | V gene
CASRTQGETQYF | TGTGCCAGCAGGACACAAGGAGAGACCCAGTACTTC | . | . | TRBJ2-5 | TRBV27
CASSAPGQENTGELFF | TGTGCCAGCAGCGCGCCGGGACAGGAGAACACCGGGGAGCTGTTTTTT | . | TRBD1 | TRBJ2-2 | TRBV7-2
CASSKTGELFF | TGTGCCAGCAGCAAAACCGGGGAGCTGTTTTTT | few | . | TRBJ2-2 | TRBV11-1
CASSFLNEKLFF | TGTGCCAGCAGTTTCCTTAATGAAAAACTGTTTTTT | . | . | TRBJ1-4 | TRBV28
CASKEIQYF | TGTGCCAGCAAAGAAATTCAGTACTTC | . | . | TRBJ2-4 | TRBV6-6
CAISAGLSISYEQYF | TGTGCCATCAGTGCCGGACTATCAATTTCCTACGAGCAGTACTTC | . | . | TRBJ2-7 | TRBV10-3
CSVEGDRSLQYF | TGCAGCGTTGAGGGGGACAGGTCGCTTCAGTACTTC | . | TRBD1 | TRBJ2-7 | TRBV29-1
CASSSPGQGSYNEQFF | TGTGCCAGCAGCTCTCCGGGACAGGGGTCCTACAATGAGCAGTTCTTC | . | TRBD1 | TRBJ2-1 | TRBV11-1
CASNYRGQPDEQFF | TGTGCCAGCAACTACAGGGGGCAGCCAGATGAGCAGTTCTTC | many | . | TRBJ2-1 | TRBV21-1
CASSYSSSPSTEAFF | TGTGCCAGCAGTTACTCGAGCAGCCCCAGCACTGAAGCTTTCTTT | . | . | TRBJ1-1 | TRBV6-5
CASSGLAGGPFYEQYF | TGTGCCAGCAGTGGACTAGCGGGAGGTCCATTCTACGAGCAGTACTTC | . | TRBD2 | TRBJ2-7 | TRBV2
CASSTGTSRYNEQFF | TGTGCCAGCAGCACCGGGACTAGCCGGTACAATGAGCAGTTCTTC | few | TRBD2 | TRBJ2-1 | TRBV7-9
CASSRGSNYGYTF | TGTGCCAGCAGCAGAGGGTCTAACTATGGCTACACCTTC | few | . | TRBJ1-2 | TRBV7-9
CASSSPGSTEAFF | TGCGCCAGCAGCTCCCCAGGGTCCACTGAAGCTTTCTTT | . | . | TRBJ1-1 | TRBV5-1
CASSLVGNEQFF | TGTGCCAGCAGCTTGGTGGGCAATGAGCAGTTCTTC | . | . | TRBJ2-1 | TRBV11-3
CASSFRGTDTQYF | TGTGCCAGCAGCTTCCGGGGTACAGATACGCAGTATTTT | . | . | TRBJ2-3 | TRBV11-2
CASSLTERVAGLYSYNEQFF | TGTGCCAGCAGTTTAACGGAAAGGGTAGCGGGACTTTATTCCTACAATGAGCAGTTCTTC | few | TRBD2 | TRBJ2-1 | TRBV28
CASSTGTGTKYF | TGTGCCAGCAGTACCGGGACAGGGACTAAGTACTTC | . | TRBD1 | TRBJ2-7 | TRBV7-3
CASSLTSGSADTQYF | TGTGCCAGCAGCCTTACTAGCGGGAGCGCAGATACGCAGTATTTT | . | TRBD2 | TRBJ2-3 | TRBV7-2
CSAKRTGLHGYTF | TGCAGCGCAAAACGGACAGGACTCCATGGCTACACCTTC | few | TRBD1 | TRBJ1-2 | TRBV29-1
CASSPPNSLNTEAFF | TGTGCCAGCTCACCACCTAACAGCCTGAACACTGAAGCTTTCTTT | few | . | TRBJ1-1 | TRBV18
CASSPQEGPGAGGYTF | TGTGCCAGCTCACCACAGGAAGGTCCGGGGGCGGGAGGCTACACCTTC | . | . | TRBJ1-2 | TRBV18
CASSQDRTSGRISKDNEQFF | TGCGCCAGCAGCCAAGATCGGACTAGCGGGAGAATCTCAAAAGACAATGAGCAGTTCTTC | . | TRBD2 | TRBJ2-1 | TRBV4-3
CSASTGAGEKLFF | TGCAGCGCCAGCACAGGGGCCGGTGAAAAACTGTTTTTT | few | TRBD1 | TRBJ1-4 | TRBV29-1
CASRLTTGGIGELFF | TGTGCCAGCAGACTGACTACAGGGGGGATCGGGGAGCTGTTTTTT | . | TRBD1 | TRBJ2-2 | TRBV6-1
CASSYLASGLTYEQYF | TGTGCCAGCAGTTATTTGGCTAGCGGACTGACCTACGAGCAGTACTTC | . | TRBD2 | TRBJ2-7 | TRBV6-5
CASSFWQANTGELFF | TGTGCCAGCAGCTTTTGGCAGGCGAACACCGGGGAGCTGTTTTTT | few | . | TRBJ2-2 | TRBV7-9
CASSSTGIYGYTF | TGTGCCAGCAGTTCGACAGGGATCTATGGCTACACCTTC | . | TRBD1 | TRBJ1-2 | TRBV6-6
CASSFREAGELFF | TGCGCCAGCAGCTTCAGGGAAGCCGGGGAGCTGTTTTTT | . | . | TRBJ2-2 | TRBV5-1
CASSQEDRGNEQFF | TGCGCCAGCAGCCAAGAAGACAGGGGGAATGAGCAGTTCTTC | few | TRBD1 | TRBJ2-1 | TRBV4-3
CASFPSGRLNTGELFF | TGTGCCAGCTTCCCTAGCGGGAGATTGAACACCGGGGAGCTGTTTTTT | . | TRBD2 | TRBJ2-2 | TRBV18
CASSLLPGSSYNEQFF | TGCGCCAGCAGCTTGTTACCAGGGAGCTCCTACAATGAGCAGTTCTTC | few | . | TRBJ2-1 | TRBV5-1
CASSVGLQNQPQHF | TGTGCCAGCAGCGTAGGACTCCAGAATCAGCCCCAGCATTTT | few | . | TRBJ1-5 | TRBV9
CASPTGVNYGYTF | TGTGCCAGCCCGACGGGGGTCAACTATGGCTACACCTTC | few | . | TRBJ1-2 | TRBV18
CATSNRQRLDQPQHF | TGTGCCACCAGCAATCGCCAGAGACTTGATCAGCCCCAGCATTTT | few | . | TRBJ1-5 | TRBV10-3
CASSFTGGRTGELFF | TGTGCCAGCAGCTTTACGGGAGGGCGGACCGGGGAGCTGTTTTTT | few | TRBD2 | TRBJ2-2 | TRBV7-8
CSARPGGNEQFF | TGCAGCGCCCGCCCCGGGGGCAATGAGCAGTTCTTC | . | . | TRBJ2-1 | TRBV29-1